Listed below are T cell receptor beta chains from one sample, sequenced in a study of cytomegalovirus exposure and HLA in healthy donors. Here immunoSEQ multiplex PCR was the method, and the copy in TCRdb shows in-frame clones only, minus some. Of 90,000 to 120,000 clones in the sample, over 70% are singletons; the top ten hold approximately 2.1%. Sequencing input: PBMCs. Source of these receptors: a man aged 25-45 years in good health and CMV-seronegative. Both conserved end residues are part of each CDR3.

>TRBV25-1
CASSDLRGQRETEAFF
>TRBV19
CASEAGRGKLFF
>TRBV4-2
CASSPLTGSGANVLTF
>TRBV7-9
CASSTGLAALNEQFF
>TRBV6-5
CASSYRGLNEQYF
>TRBV25-1
CASTGHKEQYF
>TRBV5-1
CASSVDSLRYGYTF
>TRBV30
CAWRWGGITGELFF
>TRBV9
CASSGYRGTINSPLHF
>TRBV2
CASSEPQGAGYYGYTF
>TRBV28
CASSVSGSTDTQYF
>TRBV7-9
CASTRQGGEAFF
>TRBV15
CATSGQGAYNEQFF